This T cell receptor (beta chain) was identified in a study of cytomegalovirus exposure and HLA in healthy donors. Overall study: Out of about 179 million T cells, an earlier analysis found roughly 100 million unique TCR beta sequences in total.

Whole-study results and caveats: A later analysis reportedly identified an Asian-associated ancestry cluster as carrying fewer N-insertions than the approximately 730-donor mean.

On this clone: Its target is not known.

This PCR relied on a set of 60 Vbeta primers and 13 Jbeta primers. Assay used: immunoSEQ multiplex PCR; TCRdb lists only in-frame clones, some missing. The profile covers over 150,000 clones, with 87% appearing a single time and around 0.93% taken by the ten largest. V shed 2 bases, J shed 9 bases, and the junction held 4 bases outside the gene matches. CDR1 is GTSNPN and CDR2 is SVGIG in the germline V gene (reference sequence). CDR3 length equals 12 residues. The sequencing sample was made of PBMCs. This clonotype was sampled from a woman in her twenties or thirties in good health and CMV-seronegative. V gene TRBV30 combines with J gene TRBJ1-5; TRBD1 matches 7 bases. The CDR3 is CAWSTPGGPQHF. The CDR3 DNA follows: TGTGCCTGGAGTACCCCAGGGGGGCCCCAGCATTTT. Full variable domain (outside the CDR3, taken from reference TRBV30 and TRBJ1-5): SQTIHQWPATLVQPVGSPLSLECTVEGTSNPNLYWYRQAAGRGLQLLFYSVGIGQISSEVPQNLSASRPQDRQFILSSKKLLLSDSGFYLCAWSTPGGPQHFGDGTRLSIL.